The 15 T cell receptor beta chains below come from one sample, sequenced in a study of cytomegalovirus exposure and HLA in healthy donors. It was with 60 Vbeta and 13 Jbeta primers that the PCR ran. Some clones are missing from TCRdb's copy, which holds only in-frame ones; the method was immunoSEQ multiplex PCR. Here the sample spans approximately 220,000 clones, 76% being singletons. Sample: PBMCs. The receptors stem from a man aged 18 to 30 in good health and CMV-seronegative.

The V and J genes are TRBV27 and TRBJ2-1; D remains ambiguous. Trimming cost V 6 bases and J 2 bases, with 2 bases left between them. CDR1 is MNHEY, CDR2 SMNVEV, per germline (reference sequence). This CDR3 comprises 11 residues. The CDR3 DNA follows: TGTGCCAGCAGCACCTACAATGAGCAGTTCTTC. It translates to CASSTYNEQFF.

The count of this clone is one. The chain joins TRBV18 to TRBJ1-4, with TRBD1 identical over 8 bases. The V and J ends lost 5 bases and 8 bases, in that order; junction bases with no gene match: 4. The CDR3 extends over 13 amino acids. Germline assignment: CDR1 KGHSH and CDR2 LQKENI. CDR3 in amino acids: CASSSTGDEKLFF. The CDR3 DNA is TGTGCCAGCTCATCGACAGGGGACGAAAAACTGTTTTTT.

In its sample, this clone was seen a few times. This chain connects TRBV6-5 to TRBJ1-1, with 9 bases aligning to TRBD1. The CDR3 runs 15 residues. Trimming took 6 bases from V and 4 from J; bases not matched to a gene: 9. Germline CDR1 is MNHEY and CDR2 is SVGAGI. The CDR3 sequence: CASSRTGARGTEAFF. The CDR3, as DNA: TGTGCCAGCAGCCGGACAGGGGCTAGGGGCACTGAAGCTTTCTTT.

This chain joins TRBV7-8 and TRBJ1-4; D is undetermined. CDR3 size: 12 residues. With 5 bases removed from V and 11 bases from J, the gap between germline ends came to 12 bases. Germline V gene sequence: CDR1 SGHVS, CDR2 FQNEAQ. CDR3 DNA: TGTGCCAGCAGCCTGTCACTGGGCAAACTGTTTTTT. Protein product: CASSLSLGKLFF.

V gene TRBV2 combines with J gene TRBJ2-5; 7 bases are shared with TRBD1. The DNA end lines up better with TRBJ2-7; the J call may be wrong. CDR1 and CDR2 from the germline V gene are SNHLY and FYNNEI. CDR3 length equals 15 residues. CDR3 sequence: CASSLPGQRRDEQYF. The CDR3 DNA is TGTGCCAGCAGTTTACCGGGACAGCGGCGGGACGAGCAGTACTTC.

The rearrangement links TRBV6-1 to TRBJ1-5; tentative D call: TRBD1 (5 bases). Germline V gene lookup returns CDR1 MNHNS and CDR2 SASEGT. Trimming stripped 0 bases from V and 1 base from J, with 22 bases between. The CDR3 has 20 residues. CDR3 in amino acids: CASSEAWGVNVGLSNQPQHF. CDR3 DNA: TGTGCCAGCAGTGAAGCTTGGGGGGTTAACGTGGGTCTGAGCAATCAGCCCCAGCATTTT.

The CDR3, as DNA: TGCGCCAGCCAAAAAGGGGATCATGAAAAACTGTTTTTT. The encoded protein is CASQKGDHEKLFF. V and J are TRBV10-1 and TRBJ1-4, with D possibly being TRBD1 (5 bases). V was shortened by 8 bases and J by 6 bases, with 13 bases between the two germline ends. Looked up from germline, CDR1 is WNHNN and CDR2 is SYGVQD (reference sequence). The CDR3 length is 13 residues.

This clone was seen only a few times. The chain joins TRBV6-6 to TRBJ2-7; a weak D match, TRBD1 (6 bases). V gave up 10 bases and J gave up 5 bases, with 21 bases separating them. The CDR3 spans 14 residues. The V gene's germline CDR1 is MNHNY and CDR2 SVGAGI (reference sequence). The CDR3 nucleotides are TGTGCCACCTCGTACAGACAGGACGTCAACGAGCAGTACTTC. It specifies CATSYRQDVNEQYF.

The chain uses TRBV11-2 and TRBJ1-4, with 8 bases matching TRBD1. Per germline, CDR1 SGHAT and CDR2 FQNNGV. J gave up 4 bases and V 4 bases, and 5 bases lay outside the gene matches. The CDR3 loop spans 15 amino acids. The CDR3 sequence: CASSSNRGGNEKLFF. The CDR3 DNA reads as TGTGCCAGCAGCTCCAACAGGGGGGGTAATGAAAAACTGTTTTTT.

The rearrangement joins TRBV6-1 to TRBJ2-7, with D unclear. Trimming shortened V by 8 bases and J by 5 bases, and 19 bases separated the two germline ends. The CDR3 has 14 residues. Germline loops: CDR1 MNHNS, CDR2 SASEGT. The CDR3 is CASGRIGVKDEQYF. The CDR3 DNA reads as TGTGCCAGCGGTAGGATTGGAGTAAAGGACGAGCAGTACTTC.

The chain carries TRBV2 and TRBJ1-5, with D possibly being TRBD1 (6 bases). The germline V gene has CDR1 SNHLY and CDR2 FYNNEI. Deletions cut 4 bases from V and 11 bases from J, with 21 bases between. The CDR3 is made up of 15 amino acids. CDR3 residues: CASSAGQPSISTQHF. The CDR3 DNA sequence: TGTGCCAGCAGTGCAGGACAGCCCTCAATCAGTACCCAGCATTTT.

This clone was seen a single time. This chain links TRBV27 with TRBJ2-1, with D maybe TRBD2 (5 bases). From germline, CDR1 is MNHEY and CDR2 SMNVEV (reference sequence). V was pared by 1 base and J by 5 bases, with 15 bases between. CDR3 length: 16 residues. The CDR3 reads CASSLWARRSHNEQFF. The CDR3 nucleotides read TGTGCCAGCAGTTTATGGGCTAGGAGGTCCCACAATGAGCAGTTCTTC.

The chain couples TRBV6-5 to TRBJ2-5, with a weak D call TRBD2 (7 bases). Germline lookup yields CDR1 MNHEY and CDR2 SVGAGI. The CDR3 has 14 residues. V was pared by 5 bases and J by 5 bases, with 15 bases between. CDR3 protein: CASSLGGGRETQYF. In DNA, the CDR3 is TGTGCCAGCAGTCTTGGGGGGGGCAGGGAGACCCAGTACTTC.

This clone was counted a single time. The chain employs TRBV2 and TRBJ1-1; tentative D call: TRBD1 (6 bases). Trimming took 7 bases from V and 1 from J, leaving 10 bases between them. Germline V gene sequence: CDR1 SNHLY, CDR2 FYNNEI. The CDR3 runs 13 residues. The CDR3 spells CASKQGPNTEAFF. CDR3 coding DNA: TGTGCCAGCAAACAGGGCCCGAACACTGAAGCTTTCTTT.

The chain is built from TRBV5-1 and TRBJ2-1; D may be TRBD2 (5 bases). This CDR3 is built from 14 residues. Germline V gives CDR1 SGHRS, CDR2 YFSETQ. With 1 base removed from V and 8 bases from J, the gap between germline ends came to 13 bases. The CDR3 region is CASSLLAGLDEQFF. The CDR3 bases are TGCGCCAGCAGCTTGCTAGCCGGTTTGGATGAGCAGTTCTTC.